These T cell receptor beta chains were read from a single sample in a study of tumor-infiltrating lymphocytes in primary liver carcinoma. TCRdb called the multiplex PCR reads again in MiXCR, with one record for every CDR3 protein. The sample carries approximately 60,000 distinct CDR3 sequences, about two thirds recorded once. Sequencing input: liver tumor tissue from sampling region 2. The origin of the receptors is a man aged 40-49 years with primary liver carcinoma and hepatitis B virus infection. CDR3s include the opening cysteine and the closing phenylalanine or tryptophan. The D gene is left open where the match is weak. Some rows mark clone size as missing; the rest say once, few, many or name a class of expanded clone.

v_call	clone_size	j_call	d_call	cdr3_aa	cdr3_nt
TRBV11-2	NA	TRBJ2-1	TRBD2	CASPGTSNCNEQFF	TGTGCCAGCCCCGGGACTAGCAACTGCAATGAGCAGTTCTTC
TRBV6-5	NA	TRBJ2-6	NA	CASYRTAGGNVLTF	TGTGCCAGCTATAGGACGGCTGGGGGCAACGTCCTGACTTTC
TRBV11-3	NA	TRBJ2-1	NA	CASSLDLSNNEQLF	TGTGCCAGCAGCTTAGACCTCTCGAACAATGAGCAGCTCTTC
TRBV14	NA	TRBJ2-6	NA	CVSSQGAAEVNVLTF	TGTGTCAGTAGCCAAGGCGCAGCTGAGGTCAACGTCCTGACTTTC
TRBV12-3/TRBV12-4	many	TRBJ2-1	TRBD2	CASSFKLLAGFNEQFF	TGTGCCAGCAGTTTCAAGCTGCTAGCGGGTTTCAATGAGCAGTTCTTC
TRBV5-1	NA	TRBJ2-7	TRBD2	CVSSLGLNYEQYF	TGCGTCAGCAGCTTGGGACTAAACTACGAGCAGTACTTC
TRBV12-3/TRBV12-4	few	TRBJ1-4	NA	CASSLLSDEKLFF	TGCGCCAGCAGTCTCCTTAGTGATGAAAAACTGTTTTTT
TRBV6-2/TRBV6-3	NA	TRBJ2-7	NA	CASKRLQEDHEQYF	TGTGCCAGCAAAAGACTACAGGAGGACCACGAGCAGTACTTC
TRBV11-1	NA	TRBJ2-1	NA	CVSSLKSGSCNEQSF	TGTGTCAGCAGCTTAAAGTCAGGGTCCTGCAATGAGCAGTCCTTC
TRBV4-1	NA	TRBJ1-5	NA	CASSQDRGQSQHF	TGCGCCAGTAGCCAAGATCGGGGTCAGTCCCAGCATTTT
TRBV5-1	NA	TRBJ2-1	TRBD2	CARSSPLAGVFYNEQLF	TGCGCCAGGAGCAGCCCTCTAGCGGGAGTCTTCTACAATGAGCAGTTATTC
TRBV6-6	once	TRBJ1-1	NA	CTGSYSDTEAFF	TGTACCGGCAGTTATTCGGACACTGAAGCTTTCTTT
TRBV28	NA	TRBJ2-5	NA	CASGKEYHEAQYF	TGTGCCAGCGGTAAAGAGTACCATGAGGCCCAGTATTTC
TRBV14	NA	TRBJ2-1	NA	CASSQGEGGMKFF	TGTGCCAGCAGCCAGGGGGAAGGCGGGATGAAGTTCTTC
TRBV4-2	few	TRBJ2-7	NA	CASSQWGLAGEQYF	TGTGCCAGTAGCCAATGGGGCTTGGCGGGCGAGCAGTACTTC
TRBV11-2	NA	TRBJ2-2	NA	CACSLALGEANTGELFF	TGTGCCTGCAGCTTAGCATTGGGAGAGGCGAACACGGGGGAACTATTTTTT
TRBV19	many	TRBJ2-3	NA	CASKVDGDTQYF	TGTGCCTCGAAAGTTGACGGGGATACGCAGTATTTT
TRBV29-1	NA	TRBJ2-1	NA	CSFAMVGPGKQFF	TGCAGCTTTGCCATGGTAGGCCCGGGGAAGCAGTTCTTC
TRBV12-5	NA	TRBJ2-1	TRBD2	CASGLVWGSSGGHNEQFF	TGTGCTAGTGGCTTGGTATGGGGTTCTAGCGGAGGGCACAATGAACAGTTCTTC
TRBV25-1	many	TRBJ1-2	TRBD1	CASSPGQGTYGYTF	TGTGCCAGCAGCCCGGGACAGGGGACTTATGGCTACACCTTC